The sequence of this TCR beta chain was determined in a study of T cell responses to AZD1222 COVID-19 vaccine. Study-level points and caveats: After two AZD1222 doses, spike-specific TCR breadth and depth rose versus day 0.

Germline CDR1 SEHNR, CDR2 FQNEAQ (reference sequence). The CDR3 sequence is 13 residues long. V was pared by 5 bases and J by 6 bases, with 11 bases between. The data were produced by immunoSEQ multiplex PCR, yet TCRdb's version contains in-frame clones alone and is incomplete. Among 150,000 to 200,000 clones, approximately 94% were seen once, and the ten largest hold roughly 5%. This clone has just one count. The antigen is undetermined. The sequencing used peripheral blood, collected 28 days after the second AZD1222 dose. V is TRBV7-9 and J is TRBJ2-4; TRBD1 might be the D (6 bases). The clonotype comes from an adult who received the AZD1222 COVID-19 vaccine. CDR3 protein: CASSPGHSNIQYF. In DNA, the CDR3 is TGTGCCAGCAGCCCGGGACATTCAAACATTCAGTACTTC.